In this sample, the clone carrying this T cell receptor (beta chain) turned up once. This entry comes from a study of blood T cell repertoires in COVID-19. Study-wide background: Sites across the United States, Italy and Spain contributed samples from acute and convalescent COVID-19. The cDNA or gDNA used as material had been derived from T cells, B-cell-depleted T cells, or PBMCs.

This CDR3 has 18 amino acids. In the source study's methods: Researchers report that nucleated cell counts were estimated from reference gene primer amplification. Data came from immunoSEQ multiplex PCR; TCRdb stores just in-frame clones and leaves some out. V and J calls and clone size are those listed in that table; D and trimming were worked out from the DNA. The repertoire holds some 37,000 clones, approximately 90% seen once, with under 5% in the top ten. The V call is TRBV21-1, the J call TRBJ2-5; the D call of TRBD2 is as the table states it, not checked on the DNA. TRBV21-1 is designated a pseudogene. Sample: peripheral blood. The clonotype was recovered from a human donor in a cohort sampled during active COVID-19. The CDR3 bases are TGTGCCAGCAGGGTACCCCCTAGCGGGAGAGCCTCCCAAGAGACCCAGTACTTC. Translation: CASRVPPSGRASQETQYF.